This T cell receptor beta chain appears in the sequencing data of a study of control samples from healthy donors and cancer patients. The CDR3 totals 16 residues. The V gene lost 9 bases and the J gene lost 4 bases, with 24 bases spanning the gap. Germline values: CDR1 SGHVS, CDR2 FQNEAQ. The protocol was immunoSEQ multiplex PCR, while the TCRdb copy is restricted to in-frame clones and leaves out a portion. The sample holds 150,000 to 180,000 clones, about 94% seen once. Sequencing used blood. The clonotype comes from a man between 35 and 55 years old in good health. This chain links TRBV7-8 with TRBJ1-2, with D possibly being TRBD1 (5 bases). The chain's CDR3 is CASSGHGTERGYGYTF. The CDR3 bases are TGTGCCAGTTCGGGGCACGGTACCGAACGGGGCTATGGCTACACCTTC.